This TCR beta chain was sequenced for a study of T-cell reconstitution after alpha-beta-depleted transplantation in children. Molecular barcoding with unique molecular identifiers was used for the TCRbeta library. TCRdb called the PCR reads again in MiXCR, with one record for every CDR3 protein. The data show about 98,000 distinct CDR3 sequences, around a quarter seen once. The study's findings and limits: Newly produced T cells mostly accounted for T-cell counts and diversity one year post-transplant.

This clonotype was seen a few times. Its antigen is still unknown. This CDR3 has 21 residues. V gave up 0 bases and J gave up 1 base, with 25 bases separating them. Germline loops: CDR1 MGHRA, CDR2 YSYEKL. The source is a boy aged 2-9 years with acute lymphoblastic leukemia, due to receive a stem cell transplant. Sequences were derived from PBMCs, sampled before TCRalphabeta/CD19-depleted stem cell transplant. The chain combines TRBV4-1 with TRBJ2-1; D uncertain. The DNA for the CDR3 is TGCGCCAGCAGCCAAGATCTTGGGTATAATCGTGGGCCTTCGTCCTACAATGAGCAGTTCTTC. This translates into CASSQDLGYNRGPSSYNEQFF.